Shown below are 20 T cell receptor beta chains from a single sample sequenced in a study of neoadjuvant anti-PD-1 for oral cavity cancer. Clones were sequenced by immunoSEQ multiplex PCR, and TCRdb holds only the in-frame ones, with some missing. This sample has 55,000 to 80,000 clones; about 86% occur once, and the top ten carry around 3.2%. Sequencing was performed on PBMCs, taken before nivolumab (anti-PD-1) treatment. The receptors come from a person between 40 and 85 years old with oral cavity squamous cell carcinoma.

V and J are TRBV5-1 and TRBJ2-7, with D perhaps TRBD2 (6 bases). V lost 5 bases and J 0 bases, leaving 18 bases between the germline ends. CDR1 is SGHRS and CDR2 is YFSETQ in the germline V gene. The CDR3 is made up of 16 amino acids. CDR3 loop: CASSGREVAASYEQYF. CDR3 sequence (DNA): TGCGCCAGCAGTGGAAGGGAAGTAGCGGCCTCCTACGAGCAGTACTTC.

V and J are TRBV7-2 and TRBJ2-7; TRBD2 is a possible D gene (7 bases). V lost 6 bases, J lost 3 bases, and 12 bases lay in between. The CDR3 has 13 amino acids. CDR1 SGHTA and CDR2 FQGNSA come from the germline V gene. CDR3 region: CASSQRGGYEQYF. For the CDR3, the DNA is TGTGCCAGCAGTCAAAGGGGGGGCTACGAGCAGTACTTC.

This clone occurred a few times. The V and J genes are TRBV6-1 and TRBJ1-2; D not certain. V dropped 6 bases and J dropped 5 bases, with 16 bases sitting between them. Germline V CDR1 and CDR2: MNHNS, SASEGT. The CDR3 sequence is 14 residues long. The CDR3 region is CASRSIVLEYGYTF. The CDR3 DNA follows: TGTGCCAGCAGGAGTATAGTGTTGGAGTATGGCTACACCTTC.

V gene TRBV6-4 combines with J gene TRBJ2-3; the match to TRBD2 covers 8 bases. Germline V gene lookup returns CDR1 MRHNA and CDR2 SNTAGT. This CDR3 has 16 residues. V gave up 0 bases and J gave up 5 bases; unmatched junction bases: 7. The CDR3 spells CASSDSPGRGRDTQYF. In DNA form, the CDR3 reads TGTGCCAGCAGTGACTCACCCGGGAGGGGGAGAGATACGCAGTATTTT.

The rearrangement uses TRBV10-2 and TRBJ2-5; D possibly corresponds to TRBD2 (5 bases). The germline gives CDR1 WSHSY, CDR2 SAAADI. The CDR3 length is 12 residues. V dropped 8 bases and J dropped 4 bases, with 11 bases sitting between them. The CDR3 region has the DNA TGCGCCAGCGGAGGACGGAGAGAGACCCAGTACTTC. This translates into CASGGRRETQYF.

V gene TRBV5-1 combines with J gene TRBJ2-3, with a weak D call TRBD2 (6 bases). There are 17 residues in the CDR3. V lost 1 base to trimming and J lost 4 bases, with 19 bases between them. Germline CDR1 SGHRS, CDR2 YFSETQ. The CDR3 coding sequence is TGCGCCAGCAGCTTGAAAAAAGGGCCCGGGGGACCAGATACGCAGTATTTT. Its protein product is CASSLKKGPGGPDTQYF.

The CDR3 coding sequence is TGTGCCAGCAGGAAGACAGGGGGCTGGAACACCGGGGAGCTGTTTTTT. Translation gives CASRKTGGWNTGELFF. The chain combines TRBV5-4 with TRBJ2-2; 10 bases map to TRBD1. With 5 bases clipped from V and 1 base from J, the junction kept 5 bases outside the gene matches. Per germline, CDR1 SGHNT and CDR2 YYREEE (reference sequence). CDR3 length: 16 amino acids. Full variable domain (outside the CDR3, taken from reference TRBV5-4 and TRBJ2-2): ETGVTQSPTHLIKTRGQQVTLRCSSQSGHNTVSWYQQALGQGPQFIFQYYREEENGRGNFPPRFSGLQFPNYSSELNVNALELDDSALYLCASRKTGGWNTGELFFGEGSRLTVL.

The chain's CDR3 is CASSQQNLAGGNNEQFF. In nucleotides, the CDR3 is TGTGCCAGCAGCCAACAGAACCTAGCGGGGGGTAACAATGAGCAGTTCTTC. This chain uses TRBV4-2 with TRBJ2-1, with TRBD2 matching 11 bases. The CDR3 length is 17 residues. The V and J ends lost 2 bases and 5 bases, in that order; junction bases with no gene match: 8. Germline CDR1 and CDR2: LGHNA and YNFKEQ.

The CDR3 spells CASSLTLAGVNEQFF. In DNA, the CDR3 is TGTGCCAGCAGCTTAACCCTAGCGGGAGTTAATGAGCAGTTCTTC. The chain carries TRBV7-3 and TRBJ2-1, with TRBD2 matching 10 bases. This CDR3 has 15 residues. The V gene's germline CDR1 is SGHTA and CDR2 FQGTGA. V was pared by 0 bases and J by 7 bases, with 3 bases of the junction left unmatched.

The rearrangement uses TRBV7-6 and TRBJ1-1; a weak D match, TRBD1 (5 bases). Germline V gene sequence: CDR1 SGHVS, CDR2 FNYEAQ. Between the trimmed V and J ends, which lost 10 bases and 7 bases, there was a span of 13 bases. The length of the CDR3 is 11 residues. CDR3 DNA: TGTGCCACCTCACTTCAGGGTGAAGCTTTCTTT. Its translation is CATSLQGEAFF.

The chain carries TRBV19 and TRBJ1-5; TRBD1 is a possible D gene (5 bases). Deletions cut 11 bases from V and 3 bases from J, with 11 bases between. Germline assignment: CDR1 LNHDA and CDR2 SQIVND (reference sequence). This CDR3 contains 12 residues. As DNA, the CDR3 is TGTGCCCCCGGGGCGAACAATCAGCCCCAGCATTTT. Protein product: CAPGANNQPQHF.

This clone has only a few counts. V is TRBV27 and J is TRBJ1-5; TRBD1 is a possible D gene (6 bases). Germline-derived CDR1 and CDR2 are MNHEY and SMNVEV (reference sequence). Trimming left V 6 bases short and J 6 bases short, with 15 bases between. The CDR3 runs 14 residues. The CDR3 spells CASRTTGSGQPQHF. For the CDR3, the DNA is TGTGCCAGCAGGACCACAGGGTCCGGTCAGCCCCAGCATTTT.

This clone was seen a handful of times. This sequence joins TRBV30 and TRBJ2-5, with 7 bases lining up with TRBD2. CDR1 GTSNPN and CDR2 SVGIG come from the germline V gene (reference sequence). CDR3 length equals 14 residues. The V and J ends lost 1 base and 2 bases, in that order; junction bases with no gene match: 4. The CDR3 DNA follows: TGTGCCTGGAGTGACCTAGCGGTTCAAGAGACCCAGTACTTC. This encodes CAWSDLAVQETQYF.

This clone was recorded once. CDR3 protein: CASSLELARGRRSSYNEQFF. CDR3 nucleotide sequence: TGTGCCAGCAGCTTAGAGTTGGCCAGGGGGCGGAGGAGCTCCTACAATGAGCAGTTCTTC. The chain is built from TRBV11-2 and TRBJ2-1, with 8 positions matching TRBD1. V lost 0 bases, J lost 0 bases, and 13 bases stayed unmatched. CDR1 SGHAT and CDR2 FQNNGV come from the germline V gene. The length of the CDR3 is 20 residues. Looking up the rest from reference TRBV11-2 and TRBJ2-1 gives the full variable domain: EAGVAQSPRYKIIEKRQSVAFWCNPISGHATLYWYQQILGQGPKLLIQFQNNGVVDDSQLPKDRFSAERLKGVDSTLKIQPAKLEDSAVYLCASSLELARGRRSSYNEQFFGPGTRLTVL.

CDR3 coding DNA: TGTGCCAGCAGCTTCGAGACAGGGGGGCGAGGCTACACCTTC. It specifies CASSFETGGRGYTF. This sequence joins TRBV5-4 and TRBJ1-2; 9 bases agree with TRBD1. Germline CDR1 reads SGHNT; CDR2 reads YYREEE (reference sequence). The trim removed 2 bases at V and 8 bases at J, leaving 7 bases unmatched. The CDR3 has 14 amino acids.

The chain is built from TRBV6-5 and TRBJ2-1; 11 bases line up with TRBD1. The CDR3 has 16 residues. The germline gives CDR1 MNHEY, CDR2 SVGAGI. Trimming removed 2 bases from V and 6 bases from J; junction bases left unmatched: 6. CDR3 bases: TGTGCCAGCAGTTACCCGGGGACAGGGGGACTCAATGAGCAGTTCTTC. Its protein product is CASSYPGTGGLNEQFF.

The chain couples TRBV30 to TRBJ1-6, with D hard to call. The ends were cut back, 0 bases at V and 0 bases at J, with 15 bases in the middle. CDR1 and CDR2 from the germline V gene are GTSNPN and SVGIG (reference sequence). CDR3 length equals 18 residues. This chain's CDR3 is CAWSVRRARGSYNSPLHF. DNA for the CDR3: TGTGCCTGGAGTGTACGGAGGGCCCGGGGCTCCTATAATTCACCCCTCCACTTT.

The chain joins TRBV7-3 to TRBJ2-3; TRBD2 aligns across 8 bases. V lost 3 bases, J lost 3 bases, and 2 bases stayed unmatched. The CDR3 length is 14 residues. Per the germline V gene, CDR1 is SGHTA and CDR2 is FQGTGA. CDR3 coding DNA: TGTGCCAGCAGCTTGGGACTAGAAACAGATACGCAGTATTTT. Translated, it gives CASSLGLETDTQYF. Full variable domain (remainder filled in from reference TRBV7-3 and TRBJ2-3): GAGVSQTPSNKVTEKGKYVELRCDPISGHTALYWYRQSLGQGPEFLIYFQGTGAADDSGLPNDRFFAVRPEGSVSTLKIQRTERGDSAVYLCASSLGLETDTQYFGPGTRLTVL.

This chain connects TRBV6-6 to TRBJ2-1; 12 bases agree with TRBD1. CDR3 length: 16 amino acids. After removal of 5 bases from V and 4 bases from J, the junction contained 6 bases not matched to a gene. Germline lookup yields CDR1 MNHNY and CDR2 SVGAGI (reference sequence). The CDR3 DNA reads TGTGCCAGCAGTCCCCGGGACAGGGGGCCGTACAATGAGCAGTTCTTC. The encoded protein is CASSPRDRGPYNEQFF.

V is TRBV25-1 and J is TRBJ2-1; D is ambiguous. Trimming left V 2 bases short and J 5 bases short, with 19 bases between. The CDR3 covers 17 residues. Per the germline V gene, CDR1 is MGHDK and CDR2 is SYGVNS. The CDR3 here is CASSEPPYPVGHNEQFF. The CDR3, as DNA: TGTGCCAGCAGTGAACCACCCTATCCGGTAGGTCACAATGAGCAGTTCTTC. Filled out from reference TRBV25-1 and TRBJ2-1, the complete variable domain reads EADIYQTPRYLVIGTGKKITLECSQTMGHDKMYWYQQDPGMELHLIHYSYGVNSTEKGDLSSESTVSRIRTEHFPLTLESARPSHTSQYLCASSEPPYPVGHNEQFFGPGTRLTVL.